The 15 T cell receptor beta chains presented below share a single source sample, sequenced in a study of molecular identifiers for immune sequencing clone quantification. TCRdb used MiXCR to reprocess the PCR reads, holding one entry per CDR3 protein. The sample has about 40,000 distinct CDR3 sequences, about 24% seen once; the top ten hold about 0.93%. Sequencing was performed on naive CD8+ T cells from blood, with Jurkat cell RNA spiked in. Subset reported: FACS-sorted CD8+CD4-CCR7+CD45RA+ naive T cells. The receptors originated from a human donor in good health. Some libraries in this study had Jurkat cell RNA spiked in.

Sample share makes this clonotype medium-sized (0.01 to 0.1%). J is TRBJ2-7 and V is TRBV14; tentatively, D is TRBD2 (6 bases). The germline V gene has CDR1 SGHDN and CDR2 FVKESK. V was cut by 4 bases and J by 3 bases, with 13 bases left in between. This CDR3 is built from 14 residues. The CDR3 bases are TGTGCCAGCAGCCCGACTACTAGCATCTACGAGCAGTACTTC. It is translated as CASSPTTSIYEQYF.

The table lists this clonotype with many counts. The genes are TRBV19 and TRBJ2-3; 11 nucleotides agree with TRBD2. The length of the CDR3 is 16 residues. The trim removed 5 bases at V and 0 bases at J, leaving 4 bases unmatched. CDR1 LNHDA and CDR2 SQIVND come from the germline V gene (reference sequence). Here the CDR3 reads CASSSTSGGSTDTQYF. The CDR3 DNA follows: TGTGCCAGTAGTTCCACTAGCGGGGGTAGCACAGATACGCAGTATTTT.

The chain recombines TRBV10-3 with TRBJ1-2; D possibly corresponds to TRBD1 (6 bases). Trimming removed 2 bases from V and 4 bases from J, with 8 bases in between. CDR1 ENHRY and CDR2 SYGVKD come from the germline V gene. The CDR3 runs 13 residues. The CDR3, as DNA: TGTGCCATCAGTGAGGACAGGTCCTATGGCTACACCTTC. This gives the protein CAISEDRSYGYTF.

About this clonotype itself: A much bigger clone sits one base away, suggesting this may be a read error. The rearrangement links TRBV11-2 to TRBJ2-1; D ambiguous. Germline V CDR1 and CDR2: SGHAT, FQNNGV. V was pared by 5 bases and J by 5 bases, with 4 bases between. The length of the CDR3 is 11 residues. The CDR3 nucleotides are TGTGCCAGCAGCACCCACAATGAGCAGTTCTTC. Translated: CASSTHNEQFF.

This rearrangement joins TRBV7-9 to TRBJ2-7; no reliable D call. CDR3 length: 14 amino acids. CDR1 is SEHNR and CDR2 is FQNEAQ in the germline V gene (reference sequence). The V gene lost 4 bases and the J gene lost 3 bases, with 13 bases spanning the gap. The CDR3 sequence is CASSSSTINYEQYF. CDR3 nucleotides: TGTGCCAGCAGCTCCTCGACCATTAACTACGAGCAGTACTTC.

This clonotype was counted a few times. The chain has TRBV29-1 and TRBJ2-3; D is tentatively TRBD1 or TRBD2 (5 bases each). V was pared by 2 bases and J by 0 bases, with 12 bases between. Germline CDR1 SQVTM, CDR2 ANQGSEA. CDR3 length equals 15 residues. Here the CDR3 DNA reads TGCAGCGTTGAATTGGGGCGGACTAGCACAGATACGCAGTATTTT. Translating gives CSVELGRTSTDTQYF.

V usage is TRBV28 and J usage is TRBJ2-1; TRBD1 is a possible D gene (5 bases). This CDR3 spans 15 amino acids. The germline V gene has CDR1 MDHEN and CDR2 SYDVKM. Trimming took off 1 base at V and 5 bases at J, with 12 bases between the two ends. The CDR3 sequence is CASSLFWQGDNEQFF. The CDR3 DNA sequence: TGTGCCAGCAGTTTATTCTGGCAGGGCGACAATGAGCAGTTCTTC.

This clonotype was seen at least ten times. The rearrangement joins TRBV5-4 to TRBJ2-7; D is perhaps TRBD1 (6 bases). Germline CDR1 SGHNT, CDR2 YYREEE (reference sequence). The CDR3 consists of 14 residues. Trimming cost V 4 bases and J 5 bases, with 16 bases left between them. The CDR3 spells CASSRRDNVHEQYF. CDR3 in DNA: TGTGCCAGCAGCCGAAGGGACAACGTCCACGAGCAGTACTTC.

Points on this clonotype: This may be a read error, as it is one base from a much larger clone. V usage is TRBV7-8 and J usage is TRBJ2-7; perhaps D is TRBD1 or TRBD2 (5 bases each). Trimming took off 6 bases at V and 0 bases at J, with 15 bases between the two ends. Germline V gene lookup returns CDR1 SGHVS and CDR2 FQNEAQ. This CDR3 region has 15 residues. The CDR3 region has the DNA TGTGCCAGCAGAGCCTGGGACGGCAGCTCCTACGAGCAGTACTTC. Its translation is CASRAWDGSSYEQYF. Full variable domain (outside the CDR3, taken from reference TRBV7-8 and TRBJ2-7): GAGVSQSPRYKVAKRGQDVALRCDPISGHVSLFWYQQALGQGPEFLTYFQNEAQLDKSGLPSDRFFAERPEGSVSTLKIQRTQQEDSAVYLCASRAWDGSSYEQYFGPGTRLTVT.

As to this clonotype: This clone may be a read error of a much larger clone one base away. This sequence joins TRBV9 and TRBJ1-1; TRBD1 matches at 8 bases. Germline V gives CDR1 SGDLS, CDR2 YYNGEE. Germline trimming cut 0 bases from V and 0 bases from J; bases unmatched to any gene: 4. The CDR3 contains 16 residues. CDR3: CASSVGARGLNTEAFF. CDR3 nucleotides: TGTGCCAGCAGCGTAGGGGCCAGGGGGCTGAACACTGAAGCTTTCTTT.

V and J are TRBV19 and TRBJ1-1; 10 nucleotides line up with TRBD1. Unmatched junction bases numbered 6, after V lost 7 bases and J lost 4 bases. The length of the CDR3 is 14 residues. From germline, CDR1 is LNHDA and CDR2 SQIVND (reference sequence). CDR3 amino acids: CASTWGQGSTEAFF. CDR3 coding DNA: TGTGCCAGTACCTGGGGACAGGGGTCCACTGAAGCTTTCTTT.

This clonotype was picked up a small number of times. The chain carries TRBV29-1 and TRBJ2-7; a possible D gene is TRBD2 (5 bases). CDR1 and CDR2 from the germline V gene are SQVTM and ANQGSEA. This CDR3 region has 16 residues. V was cut by 5 bases and J by 0 bases, with 20 bases left in between. The CDR3 DNA reads as TGCAGCGTTTCCGGGGTCATCAAGTCCACCTCCTACGAGCAGTACTTC. Amino acids: CSVSGVIKSTSYEQYF.

This clonotype has at least ten counts. The V and J genes are TRBV4-3 and TRBJ1-3, with 9 bases that match TRBD1. V shed 4 bases and J 9 bases; nucleotides not matched to a gene: 7. The germline V gene has CDR1 LGHNA and CDR2 YSLEER. This CDR3 spans 14 amino acids. The CDR3 DNA follows: TGCGCCAGCAGCCGAGGGACAGGGTCCGGCACCATATATTTT. This encodes CASSRGTGSGTIYF.

This clonotype was seen at least ten times. The V and J genes are TRBV27 and TRBJ2-5; D is unresolved. V gave up 4 bases and J gave up 5 bases, with 11 bases separating them. Germline values: CDR1 MNHEY, CDR2 SMNVEV (reference sequence). This CDR3 region has 13 residues. The CDR3 sequence is CASSSSESETQYF. DNA of the CDR3: TGTGCCAGCAGTTCCTCAGAATCGGAGACCCAGTACTTC.

There are many counts of this clonotype. V and J are TRBV7-6 and TRBJ2-7; D assignment may be TRBD1 or TRBD2 (5 bases each). The germline V gene has CDR1 SGHVS and CDR2 FNYEAQ. V was shortened by 5 bases and J by 6 bases, with 11 bases between the two germline ends. The CDR3 is made up of 12 amino acids. CDR3 DNA: TGTGCCAGCAGCCTCGGGACCCCCGAGCAGTACTTC. Translated: CASSLGTPEQYF.